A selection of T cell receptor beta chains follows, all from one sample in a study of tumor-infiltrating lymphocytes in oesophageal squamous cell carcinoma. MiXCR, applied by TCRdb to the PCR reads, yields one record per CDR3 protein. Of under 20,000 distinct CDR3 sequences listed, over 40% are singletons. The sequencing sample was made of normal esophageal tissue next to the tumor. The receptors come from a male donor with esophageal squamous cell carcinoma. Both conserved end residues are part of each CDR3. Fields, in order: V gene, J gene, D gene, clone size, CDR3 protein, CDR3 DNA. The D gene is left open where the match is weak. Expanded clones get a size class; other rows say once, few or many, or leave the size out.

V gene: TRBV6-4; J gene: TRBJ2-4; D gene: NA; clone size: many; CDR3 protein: CASRRSQVLAKNIQYF; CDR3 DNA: TGTGCCAGCAGACGGTCACAGGTATTGGCCAAAAACATTCAGTACTTC
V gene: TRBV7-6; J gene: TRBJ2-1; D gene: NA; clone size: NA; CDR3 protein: CASSLDLELDEQFF; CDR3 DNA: TGTGCCAGCAGCCTAGACCTAGAGTTAGACGAGCAGTTCTTC
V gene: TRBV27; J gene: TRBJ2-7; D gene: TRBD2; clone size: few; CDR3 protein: CASRITSGSTYEQYF; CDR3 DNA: TGTGCCAGCAGGATCACTAGCGGGAGCACCTACGAGCAGTACTTC
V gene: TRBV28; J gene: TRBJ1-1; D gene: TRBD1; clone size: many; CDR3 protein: CASSLGTANTEAFF; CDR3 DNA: TGTGCCAGCAGTTTAGGGACAGCGAACACTGAAGCTTTCTTT
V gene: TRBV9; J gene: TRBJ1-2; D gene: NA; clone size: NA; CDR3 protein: CASSVTGGRAYGYTF; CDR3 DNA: TGTGCCAGCAGCGTAACGGGAGGCAGGGCGTATGGCTACACCTTC
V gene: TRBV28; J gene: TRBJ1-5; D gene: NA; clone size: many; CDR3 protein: CASSLTVLRPQHF; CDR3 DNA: TGTGCCAGCAGTTTGACGGTCCTCCGGCCCCAGCATTTT
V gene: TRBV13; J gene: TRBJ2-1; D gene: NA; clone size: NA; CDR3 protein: CASSSSPSNEQFF; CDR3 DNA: TGTGCCAGCAGCTCTTCGCCCTCAAATGAGCAGTTCTTC
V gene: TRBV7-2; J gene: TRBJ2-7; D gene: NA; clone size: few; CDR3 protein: CASSSNPNYEQYF; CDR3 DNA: TGTGCCAGCAGCTCGAACCCCAACTACGAGCAGTACTTC
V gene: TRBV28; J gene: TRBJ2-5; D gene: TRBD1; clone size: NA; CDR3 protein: CASSSGQLKETQYF; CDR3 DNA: TGTGCCAGCAGTTCGGGACAGTTGAAAGAGACCCAGTACTTC
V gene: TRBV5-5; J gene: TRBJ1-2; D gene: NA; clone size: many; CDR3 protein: CASSLGPDVGVYGYTF; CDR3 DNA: TGTGCCAGCAGCTTGGGCCCGGACGTTGGTGTTTATGGCTACACCTTC
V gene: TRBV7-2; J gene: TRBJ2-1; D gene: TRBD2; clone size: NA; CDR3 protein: CASSLATSGGWGEQFF; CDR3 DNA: TGTGCCAGCAGCTTGGCGACGAGCGGGGGCTGGGGCGAGCAGTTCTTC
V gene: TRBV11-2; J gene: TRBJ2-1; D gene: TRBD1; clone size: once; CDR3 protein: CASSLDPSGTGSYNEQFF; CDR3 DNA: TGTGCCAGCAGCTTAGACCCTTCCGGGACAGGGAGTTACAATGAGCAGTTCTTC
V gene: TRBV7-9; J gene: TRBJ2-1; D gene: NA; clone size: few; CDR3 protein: CASSLGGGAYNEQFF; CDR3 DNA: TGTGCCAGCAGCTTAGGAGGGGGTGCCTACAATGAGCAGTTCTTC
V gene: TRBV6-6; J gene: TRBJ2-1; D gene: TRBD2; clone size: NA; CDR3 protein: CASSSRLAGDTDAQFF; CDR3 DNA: TGTGCCAGCAGTTCTCGACTAGCGGGAGATACAGATGCGCAGTTCTTC
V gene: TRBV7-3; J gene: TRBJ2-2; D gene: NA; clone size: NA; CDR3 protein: CASSSTGATGELFF; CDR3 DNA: TGTGCCAGCAGCTCGACAGGCGCCACCGGGGAGCTGTTTTTT
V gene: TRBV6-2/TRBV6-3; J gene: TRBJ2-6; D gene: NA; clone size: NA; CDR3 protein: CASSELPPFVSGANVLTF; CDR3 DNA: TGTGCCAGCAGTGAGCTCCCCCCGTTTGTGAGTGGGGCCAACGTCCTGACTTTC